The T cell receptor (beta chain) described here comes from a study of post-analysis software for immune sequencing data. Unique molecular identifiers featured in each of the TCR beta cDNA libraries. In TCRdb, the PCR reads were re-called with MiXCR into one record per CDR3 protein. The sample yields a few hundred thousand distinct CDR3 sequences, 30% to 45% seen once. The sequence was obtained from a girl aged 5-17 years with multiple sclerosis. The sequenced sample consisted of blood.

CDR3 residues: CASANGVDQPQHF. The CDR3 nucleotides read TGTGCCAGCGCGAACGGGGTGGATCAGCCCCAGCATTTT. The chain recombines TRBV12-3 or TRBV12-4 with TRBJ1-5; D uncertain. The CDR3 runs to 13 residues. V lost 8 bases, J lost 5 bases, and 13 bases lay in between.